The rows below give T cell receptor beta chains drawn from one sample of a study of graft-versus-host responses after intestinal transplantation. Which antigens these TCRs recognize remains unknown. Repertoires were generated with immunoSEQ multiplex PCR, while TCRdb's copy carries only in-frame clones and drops some. The sample lists about 84,000 clones; under 95% were seen once. Source: unstimulated CD4+ T cells sorted from spleen or lymph node cells, taken before transplant. These receptor sequences come from a human donor who was the organ donor for an intestinal transplant. The CDR3 runs from the conserved cysteine through the conserved F or W. A D gene is named only where the DNA matches it firmly. Expanded clones get a size class; other rows say once, few or many, or leave the size out.

V: TRBV6-1
D: .
size: .
J: TRBJ1-1
length: 17
DNA: TGTGCCAGCAGTGAGAGCCTTACGCGGGTAAGGAACACTGAAGCTTTCTTT
CDR3: CASSESLTRVRNTEAFF

V: TRBV18
D: TRBD2
size: .
J: TRBJ2-1
length: 15
DNA: TGTGCCAGCTCACCCAAGCGGGGCTCCTACAATGAGCAGTTCTTC
CDR3: CASSPKRGSYNEQFF

V: TRBV7-3
D: .
size: .
J: TRBJ2-7
length: 13
DNA: TGTGCCAGCAGCTTATTTGGCGGGAACGAGCAGTACTTC
CDR3: CASSLFGGNEQYF

V: TRBV15
D: TRBD2
size: .
J: TRBJ2-2
length: 16
DNA: TGTGCCACCAGCGCCCCGGCGGGGGGAGACACCGGGGAGCTGTTTTTT
CDR3: CATSAPAGGDTGELFF

V: TRBV18
D: TRBD1
size: .
J: TRBJ2-6
length: 16
DNA: TGTGCCAGCTCCCCCAGGGGGTCATCTGGGGCCAACGTCCTGACTTTC
CDR3: CASSPRGSSGANVLTF

V: TRBV18
D: .
size: .
J: TRBJ1-6
length: 20
DNA: TGTGCCAGCTCACCCGTCCAGGGAACCACCATAGTCTCCTATAATTCACCCCTCCACTTT
CDR3: CASSPVQGTTIVSYNSPLHF

V: TRBV18
D: .
size: .
J: TRBJ2-5
length: 17
DNA: TGTGCCAGCTCACCACTTTACGGGAGCGCGGCCCAAGAGACCCAGTACTTC
CDR3: CASSPLYGSAAQETQYF

V: TRBV7-2
D: .
size: .
J: TRBJ2-7
length: 16
DNA: TGTGCCAGCAGCTCCGATTGGGGCCTCATCTCCTACGAGCAGTACTTC
CDR3: CASSSDWGLISYEQYF

V: TRBV19
D: .
size: .
J: TRBJ2-3
length: 12
DNA: TGTGCCAGTAGTTCGCAGGGAGATACGCAGTATTTT
CDR3: CASSSQGDTQYF

V: TRBV6-5
D: TRBD1
size: .
J: TRBJ1-2
length: 13
DNA: TGTGCCAGCCTCTCCGACAGGGGCTATGGCTACACCTTC
CDR3: CASLSDRGYGYTF

V: TRBV27
D: TRBD2
size: .
J: TRBJ2-3
length: 13
DNA: TGTGCCAGCAGATGGGGGGGGGTAGATACGCAGTATTTT
CDR3: CASRWGGVDTQYF

V: TRBV5-1
D: .
size: .
J: TRBJ1-1
length: 13
DNA: TGCGCCAGCAGCTTGGCCCCCGGGGGAGAAGCTTTCTTT
CDR3: CASSLAPGGEAFF

V: TRBV2
D: TRBD2
size: few
J: TRBJ2-6
length: 16
DNA: TGTGCCAGCAAACCGGGAGGGCCTTCTGGGGCCAACGTCCTGACTTTC
CDR3: CASKPGGPSGANVLTF

V: TRBV20-1
D: .
size: .
J: TRBJ1-1
length: 11
DNA: TGCAGTGCTCCGGGGGGGACTGAAGCTTTCTTT
CDR3: CSAPGGTEAFF

V: TRBV11-2
D: TRBD1
size: .
J: TRBJ1-2
length: 14
DNA: TGTGCCAGCAGCTCCGGGACAGGGGGGATCGGCTACACCTTC
CDR3: CASSSGTGGIGYTF

V: TRBV6-1
D: .
size: once
J: TRBJ1-1
length: 11
DNA: TGTGCCAGCACTATGAACACTGAAGCTTTCTTT
CDR3: CASTMNTEAFF

V: TRBV7-9
D: .
size: .
J: TRBJ2-7
length: 14
DNA: TGTGCCAGCAGCTTTGGGGGCGTCCCTTACGAGCAGTACTTC
CDR3: CASSFGGVPYEQYF

V: TRBV5-1
D: .
size: .
J: TRBJ1-1
length: 14
DNA: TGCGCCAGCAGAGTTCAAGAGGCGAACACTGAAGCTTTCTTT
CDR3: CASRVQEANTEAFF

V: TRBV10-2
D: TRBD2
size: .
J: TRBJ2-1
length: 15
DNA: TGCGCCAGCAGTGCAAGGCGGGGGGTTCTCAATGAGCAGTTCTTC
CDR3: CASSARRGVLNEQFF

V: TRBV30
D: TRBD2
size: .
J: TRBJ2-7
length: 16
DNA: TGTGCCTGGAGTCCCCGTCGCGGGGGACCCCTCTACGAGCAGTACTTC
CDR3: CAWSPRRGGPLYEQYF

V: TRBV11-2
D: .
size: .
J: TRBJ2-1
length: 14
DNA: TGTGCCAGCAGCTCCCCCACAATATACAATGAGCAGTTCTTC
CDR3: CASSSPTIYNEQFF

V: TRBV2
D: .
size: .
J: TRBJ2-1
length: 19
DNA: TGTGCCAGCAGGAGGATCTCGGGCGGGAAAATGTCCTCATACAATGAGCAGTTCTTC
CDR3: CASRRISGGKMSSYNEQFF

V: TRBV30
D: TRBD1
size: few
J: TRBJ1-1
length: 13
DNA: TGTGCCTGGAGTGCGGCAGGGGGTACTGAAGCTTTCTTT
CDR3: CAWSAAGGTEAFF

V: TRBV5-1
D: TRBD2
size: .
J: TRBJ2-4
length: 17
DNA: TGCGCCAGCAGCTTACCGGGACTAGCGGGAGCCAAAAACATTCAGTACTTC
CDR3: CASSLPGLAGAKNIQYF

V: TRBV20-1
D: .
size: .
J: TRBJ1-1
length: 11
DNA: TGCAGTGCCGGGGAGTACGGTGAAGCTTTCTTT
CDR3: CSAGEYGEAFF

V: TRBV2
D: .
size: few
J: TRBJ2-2
length: 14
DNA: TGTGCCAGCAGTGAACTAGGGGCTGGCGGGGAGCTGTTTTTT
CDR3: CASSELGAGGELFF

V: TRBV6-1
D: TRBD1
size: once
J: TRBJ2-7
length: 17
DNA: TGTGCCAGCAGTGAAGCCACAACAGGGGAAGGACCCTACGAGCAGTACTTC
CDR3: CASSEATTGEGPYEQYF

V: TRBV30
D: .
size: .
J: TRBJ1-1
length: 14
DNA: TGTGCCTGGTCCATAAGCCAGGGGCGCACTGAAGCTTTCTTT
CDR3: CAWSISQGRTEAFF

V: TRBV5-8
D: TRBD2
size: once
J: TRBJ2-5
length: 15
DNA: TGTGCCAGCAGCTATGACGGGACTAACCAAGAGACCCAGTACTTC
CDR3: CASSYDGTNQETQYF

V: TRBV9
D: .
size: .
J: TRBJ2-7
length: 14
DNA: TGTGCCAGCAGCGTAGATGTCACTCCGGGCGAGCAGTACTTC
CDR3: CASSVDVTPGEQYF

V: TRBV12-2
D: .
size: .
J: TRBJ1-4
length: 17
DNA: TGTGCAAGTCGCTTAGCGTCCCTAAGGAGGGCTAATGAAAAACTGTTTTTT
CDR3: CASRLASLRRANEKLFF

V: TRBV19
D: TRBD1
size: .
J: TRBJ1-5
length: 16
DNA: TGTGCCAGTAGTAAGGACAGGGGTTTTAGCAATCAGCCCCAGCATTTT
CDR3: CASSKDRGFSNQPQHF

V: TRBV18
D: .
size: .
J: TRBJ2-1
length: 16
DNA: TGTGCCAGCTCACCACCGGGCGCACGGGGGTACAATGAGCAGTTCTTC
CDR3: CASSPPGARGYNEQFF

V: TRBV5-6
D: TRBD1
size: .
J: TRBJ2-3
length: 15
DNA: TGTGCCAGCAGCTTGGTAGGGACAGGGCCAGATACGCAGTATTTT
CDR3: CASSLVGTGPDTQYF

V: TRBV29-1
D: TRBD2
size: .
J: TRBJ2-3
length: 14
DNA: TGCAGCGCCTCATTTATAGCGGGGCTGGATACGCAGTATTTT
CDR3: CSASFIAGLDTQYF

V: TRBV7-2
D: .
size: .
J: TRBJ2-6
length: 17
DNA: TGTGCCAGCAGCTTAGCAGGGGCTTTTTCTGGGGCCAACGTCCTGACTTTC
CDR3: CASSLAGAFSGANVLTF

V: TRBV7-9
D: TRBD2
size: .
J: TRBJ2-7
length: 18
DNA: TGTGCCAGCAGCTTAGCGCCAGTAGCGGGGGGGAGAGGCTACGAGCAGTACTTC
CDR3: CASSLAPVAGGRGYEQYF

V: TRBV5-6
D: .
size: .
J: TRBJ1-1
length: 15
DNA: TGTGCCAGCAGCTCCTACAGTTACCTCAACACTGAAGCTTTCTTT
CDR3: CASSSYSYLNTEAFF

V: TRBV7-2
D: .
size: .
J: TRBJ1-2
length: 12
DNA: TGTGCCAGCAGCTTTCGGGGCTATGGCTACACCTTC
CDR3: CASSFRGYGYTF

V: TRBV7-2
D: TRBD2
size: .
J: TRBJ2-1
length: 17
DNA: TGTGCCAGCACCCGCGGGCGGGAGATGGGCCCTAGCCATGAGCAGTTCTTC
CDR3: CASTRGREMGPSHEQFF

V: TRBV11-2
D: .
size: .
J: TRBJ2-7
length: 15
DNA: TGTGCCAGCAGCTTAGGAAATAGCAGATACTACGAGCAGTACTTC
CDR3: CASSLGNSRYYEQYF

V: TRBV12-5
D: .
size: .
J: TRBJ1-1
length: 15
DNA: TGTGCTAGTGGTCCCCCGGGGGGGGAGAACACTGAAGCTTTCTTT
CDR3: CASGPPGGENTEAFF

V: TRBV7-9
D: TRBD2
size: .
J: TRBJ2-5
length: 16
DNA: TGTGCCAGCACCAAGACTAGCGGGAGGGCCATCGAGACCCAGTACTTC
CDR3: CASTKTSGRAIETQYF

V: TRBV28
D: TRBD2
size: .
J: TRBJ2-7
length: 17
DNA: TGTGCCAGCAGCCTTGACCTGGGACTAGCGGGAGTTAGGGAGCAGTACTTC
CDR3: CASSLDLGLAGVREQYF